These 22 T cell receptor beta chains originate from one sample sequenced in a study of T-cell reconstitution after alpha-beta-depleted transplantation in children. Study-level points and caveats: Reportedly, only several hundred clones from non-depleted graft cells drove alpha-beta T-cell counts at about two months.

These receptors have no identified antigens. For TCRbeta, the library was prepared with unique molecular identifiers. TCRdb used MiXCR to reprocess the PCR reads, holding one entry per CDR3 protein. The sample records roughly 32,000 distinct CDR3 sequences, under 8% being singletons. The starting material was peripheral blood, obtained 60 days after TCRalphabeta/CD19-depleted stem cell transplant. Receptors were obtained from a child under three years old who had a stem cell transplant for acute myeloid leukemia, so the T cells may come from the graft donor.

This clonotype appeared many times. This chain connects TRBV10-3 to TRBJ2-1; 12 bases fit TRBD2. The CDR3 consists of 16 residues. After removal of 11 bases from V and 0 bases from J, the junction contained 8 bases not matched to a gene. Germline lookup yields CDR1 ENHRY and CDR2 SYGVKD. CDR3 in amino acids: CAVGLAGFSSYNEQFF. CDR3 coding DNA: TGTGCCGTTGGACTAGCGGGGTTTAGCTCCTACAATGAGCAGTTCTTC.

This clonotype was detected ten times or more. The J gene is TRBJ2-7, the V gene TRBV27; D may be TRBD2 (7 bases). The CDR3 covers 14 residues. The germline V gene has CDR1 MNHEY and CDR2 SMNVEV (reference sequence). The V gene lost 7 bases and the J gene lost 7 bases, with 20 bases spanning the gap. The CDR3 bases are TGTGCCAGCACTAAGGCCCCGGGGGGCAGGGAGCAGTACTTC. Translated, it gives CASTKAPGGREQYF.

Ten or more counts support this clonotype. The genes are TRBV28 and TRBJ2-7; D remains ambiguous. Trimming removed 1 base at V and 3 bases at J, with 4 bases between. Germline values: CDR1 MDHEN, CDR2 SYDVKM. The CDR3 covers 12 residues. For the CDR3, the DNA is TGTGCCAGCAGTTTATTCGACTACGAGCAGTACTTC. Amino acids: CASSLFDYEQYF.

Concerning this clonotype: A read error may be the cause here, since a much bigger clone is one base away. The rearrangement uses TRBV19 and TRBJ2-2, with 8 bases lining up with TRBD2. This CDR3 is built from 12 residues. In germline, CDR1 is LNHDA, CDR2 SQIVND (reference sequence). The CDR3 loop reads CASSIGSGGLFF. CDR3 DNA: TGTGCCAGTAGTATCGGAAGCGGGGGGCTGTTTTTT.

In this sample, this clonotype turned up many times. The chain employs TRBV28 and TRBJ2-7; no reliable D call. Looked up from germline, CDR1 is MDHEN and CDR2 is SYDVKM. V shed 3 bases and J shed 1 base, with 7 bases lying between them. This CDR3 comprises 13 residues. CDR3: CASSFGRSYEQYF. CDR3 in DNA: TGTGCCAGCAGTTTTGGCAGATCCTACGAGCAGTACTTC.

This clonotype was picked up many times. This sequence joins TRBV13 and TRBJ2-5; 14 positions match TRBD2. The CDR3 is 15 residues long. Germline lookup yields CDR1 PRHDT and CDR2 FYEKMQ (reference sequence). Losses at the gene ends were 8 bases for V and 5 bases for J; bases not matched to a gene: 7. The CDR3 sequence: CASGLGTSGSETQYF. The CDR3 coding sequence is TGTGCCAGCGGGCTGGGGACTAGCGGGAGTGAGACCCAGTACTTC.

The sample holds many counts of this clonotype. The CDR3 region has the DNA TGCGCCAGCCAAAGCCAGGGGGCGAGTACCGGGGAGCTGTTTTTT. Translating it yields CASQSQGASTGELFF. This chain joins TRBV5-1 and TRBJ2-2; 8 positions match TRBD1. The germline CDR1 and CDR2 sequences are SGHRS and YFSETQ. Losses at the gene ends were 7 bases for V and 5 bases for J; bases not matched to a gene: 10. The CDR3 has 15 amino acids. Supplemented by reference TRBV5-1 and TRBJ2-2, the full variable domain reads KAGVTQTPRYLIKTRGQQVTLSCSPISGHRSVSWYQQTPGQGLQFLFEYFSETQRNKGNFPGRFSGRQFSNSRSEMNVSTLELGDSALYLCASQSQGASTGELFFGEGSRLTVL.

This clonotype has just a few counts. V and J are TRBV7-8 and TRBJ2-3; 7 bases match TRBD2. This CDR3 is built from 14 residues. The V gene's germline CDR1 is SGHVS and CDR2 FQNEAQ. Trimming took 8 bases from V and 1 from J; bases not matched to a gene: 6. CDR3 nucleotides: TGTGCCAGCGGGGGGGGACGCCGCACAGATACGCAGTATTTT. It yields the protein CASGGGRRTDTQYF.

This clonotype was detected many times. V and J are TRBV4-2 and TRBJ2-1, with D possibly TRBD2 on 6 matching bases. Between the trimmed V and J ends, which lost 0 bases and 5 bases, there was a span of 17 bases. Germline CDR1 LGHNA, CDR2 YNFKEQ. There are 17 residues in the CDR3. The CDR3 sequence is CASSQDLVGGPDNEQFF. For the CDR3, the DNA is TGTGCCAGCAGCCAAGATTTGGTCGGAGGGCCGGACAATGAGCAGTTCTTC.

In its sample, this clonotype was seen a few times. The chain couples TRBV7-9 to TRBJ2-1; D tentatively fits TRBD1 or TRBD2 (6 bases each). V was trimmed by 6 bases and J by 0 bases, leaving 15 bases between them. Germline CDR1 and CDR2: SEHNR and FQNEAQ (reference sequence). The CDR3 runs 16 residues. The CDR3 nucleotides read TGTGCCAGCAGTAGGAGGGGGGAGAGCTCCTACAATGAGCAGTTCTTC. This translates into CASSRRGESSYNEQFF.

This clonotype has ten or more counts. The genes are TRBV11-1 and TRBJ2-1; TRBD2 aligns across 9 bases. This CDR3 has 15 amino acids. V gave up 5 bases and J gave up 7 bases; unmatched junction bases: 9. The V gene's germline CDR1 is SGHAT and CDR2 FQDESV (reference sequence). CDR3 sequence (DNA): TGTGCCAGCAGCCCGTTAGCGGGAGAGGATAATGAGCAGTTCTTC. Residues: CASSPLAGEDNEQFF.

This chain connects TRBV28 to TRBJ2-5, with 8 bases fitting TRBD1. CDR1 is MDHEN, CDR2 SYDVKM, per germline. This CDR3 has 14 residues. The V segment lost 7 bases and the J segment 4 bases; nucleotides outside the gene matches: 8. The CDR3 sequence is CASNFQGARETQYF. CDR3 nucleotide sequence: TGTGCCAGCAACTTCCAGGGGGCGAGAGAGACCCAGTACTTC. The full variable domain, completed using reference TRBV28 and TRBJ2-5, is DVKVTQSSRYLVKRTGEKVFLECVQDMDHENMFWYRQDPGLGLRLIYFSYDVKMKEKGDIPEGYSVSREKKERFSLILESASTNQTSMYLCASNFQGARETQYFGPGTRLLVL.

CDR3 sequence reads: CASQGGASTDTQYF. The CDR3 DNA follows: TGCGCCAGCCAAGGGGGGGCTAGCACAGATACGCAGTATTTT. This sequence joins TRBV4-3 and TRBJ2-3; D may be TRBD2 (7 bases). With 8 bases removed from V and 0 bases from J, the gap between germline ends came to 12 bases. Germline CDR1 is LGHNA and CDR2 is YSLEER. The CDR3 spans 14 residues.

This clonotype was counted many times. The CDR3 DNA is TGTGCCAGCAGTCCCAGGGGGGGTTACAATCAGCCCCAGCATTTT. Its protein product is CASSPRGGYNQPQHF. The gene calls are TRBV12-3 or TRBV12-4 and TRBJ1-5, with TRBD1 identical over 7 bases. CDR3 length: 15 residues. The J segment lost 3 bases and the V segment lost 5 bases, leaving 7 bases of the junction unmatched.

This clonotype was counted many times. The V call is TRBV24-1, the J call TRBJ2-7; D is possibly TRBD2 (6 bases). This CDR3 has 17 amino acids. Germline lookup yields CDR1 KGHDR and CDR2 SFDVKD. Trimming cost V 4 bases and J 4 bases, with 22 bases left between them. The CDR3 loop reads CATSENSGTRDGYEQYF. For the CDR3, the DNA is TGTGCCACCAGTGAAAATTCCGGGACGCGGGATGGGTACGAGCAGTACTTC.

Many counts were recorded for this clonotype. This chain uses TRBV4-3 with TRBJ1-5; perhaps TRBD1 as D (6 bases). Germline V gives CDR1 LGHNA, CDR2 YSLEER. The CDR3 spans 15 residues. V was trimmed by 1 base and J by 3 bases, leaving 10 bases between them. This CDR3 reads CASSQAWTDNQPQHF. The CDR3 nucleotides read TGCGCCAGCAGCCAAGCTTGGACAGACAATCAGCCCCAGCATTTT.

The sample holds many counts of this clonotype. The chain links TRBV7-6 to TRBJ2-1, with D perhaps matching TRBD2 (5 bases). Germline-derived CDR1 and CDR2 are SGHVS and FNYEAQ. The CDR3 has 17 amino acids. V shed 7 bases and J shed 0 bases, with 19 bases lying between them. For the CDR3, the DNA is TGTGCCAGCAAGCCCTGGAAGCGGACCATCTCCTACAATGAGCAGTTCTTC. This translates into CASKPWKRTISYNEQFF.

In this sample, this clonotype turned up many times. CDR3 coding DNA: TGTGCCAGCAGTGGGGGGCAGGGGATCTGGTATGGCTACACCTTC. Its translation: CASSGGQGIWYGYTF. The chain couples TRBV25-1 to TRBJ1-2; a weak D match, TRBD1 (6 bases). This CDR3 spans 15 amino acids. V was clipped by 4 bases and J by 5 bases, with 17 bases between them. Germline CDR1 is MGHDK and CDR2 is SYGVNS.

This clonotype was counted ten times or more. The chain uses TRBV5-1 and TRBJ2-1; D is undetermined. This CDR3 region has 13 residues. V was cut by 2 bases and J by 5 bases, with 8 bases left in between. Germline-derived CDR1 and CDR2 are SGHRS and YFSETQ. CDR3 sequence (DNA): TGCGCCAGCAGCTTCGGGTTAAACAATGAGCAGTTCTTC. As protein: CASSFGLNNEQFF. The variable domain in full, with the rest retrieved from reference TRBV5-1 and TRBJ2-1, is KAGVTQTPRYLIKTRGQQVTLSCSPISGHRSVSWYQQTPGQGLQFLFEYFSETQRNKGNFPGRFSGRQFSNSRSEMNVSTLELGDSALYLCASSFGLNNEQFFGPGTRLTVL.

There are a few counts of this clonotype. The genes are TRBV5-5 and TRBJ2-5; 7 bases agree with TRBD2. The trim removed 0 bases at V and 5 bases at J, leaving 7 bases unmatched. CDR1 and CDR2 from the germline V gene are SGHKS and YYEKEE (reference sequence). This CDR3 has 15 amino acids. Written as DNA, the CDR3 is TGTGCCAGCAGCTTGGTAACGCGGGGGAGGGAGACCCAGTACTTC. It is translated as CASSLVTRGRETQYF.

This clonotype was seen ten or more times. V and J are TRBV4-2 and TRBJ2-7, with D possibly matching TRBD2 (5 bases). The CDR3 covers 13 residues. The germline V and J ends were trimmed by 6 bases and 6 bases, with 15 bases remaining between them. Germline V lookup: CDR1 LGHNA, CDR2 YNFKEQ. The CDR3 protein is CASRQLSAGEQYF. The CDR3 DNA sequence: TGTGCCAGCAGGCAACTATCTGCGGGCGAGCAGTACTTC.

With respect to this clonotype: This may come from a read error, since a much larger clone is one base off. The chain has TRBV7-3 and TRBJ2-5, with D perhaps being TRBD1 or TRBD2 (6 bases each). V lost 5 bases and J lost 4, with 17 bases in between. This CDR3 has 15 residues. Germline values: CDR1 SGHTA, CDR2 FQGTGA. The CDR3 region is CASSPLGGYRETQYF. As DNA, the CDR3 is TGTGCCAGCAGCCCTCTAGGGGGGTACCGAGAGACCCAGTACTTC. The full variable domain, completed using reference TRBV7-3 and TRBJ2-5, is GAGVSQTPSNKVTEKGKYVELRCDPISGHTALYWYRQSLGQGPEFLIYFQGTGAADDSGLPNDRFFAVRPEGSVSTLKIQRTERGDSAVYLCASSPLGGYRETQYFGPGTRLLVL.